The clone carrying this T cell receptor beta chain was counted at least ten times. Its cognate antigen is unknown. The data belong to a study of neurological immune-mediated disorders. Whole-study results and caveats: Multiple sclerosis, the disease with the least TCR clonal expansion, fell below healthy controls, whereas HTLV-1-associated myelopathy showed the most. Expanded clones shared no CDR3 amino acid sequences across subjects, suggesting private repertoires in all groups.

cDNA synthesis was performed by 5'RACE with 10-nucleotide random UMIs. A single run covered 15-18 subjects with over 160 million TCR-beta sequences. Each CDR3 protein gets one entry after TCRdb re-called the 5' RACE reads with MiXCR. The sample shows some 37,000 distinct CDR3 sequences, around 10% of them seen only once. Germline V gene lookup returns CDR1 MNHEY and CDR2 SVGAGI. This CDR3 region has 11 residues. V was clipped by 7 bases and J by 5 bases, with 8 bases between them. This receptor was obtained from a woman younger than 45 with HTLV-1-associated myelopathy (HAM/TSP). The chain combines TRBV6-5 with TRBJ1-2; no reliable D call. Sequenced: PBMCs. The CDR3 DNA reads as TGTGCCAGCAAGTCGATGTATGGCTACACCTTC. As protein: CASKSMYGYTF.